A selection of T cell receptor beta chains follows, all from one sample in a study of blood T cell repertoires in COVID-19. Only in-frame clones appear in the TCRdb table, and some are missing; sequencing was by immunoSEQ multiplex PCR. The table lists about 480,000 clones, 85% to 90% of them singletons. The sequencing input was peripheral blood. The source of these receptors is a woman between 50 and 59 years old with COVID-19, enrolled during active disease. Both conserved end residues are part of each CDR3. The order of the fields is CDR3 protein, J gene, V gene, D gene. A D gene is named only where the DNA matches it firmly.

CDR3 protein: CASSFEVFNNSPLHF
J gene: TRBJ1-6
V gene: TRBV7-8
D gene: -

CDR3 protein: CASSQDRQGRAFF
J gene: TRBJ1-1
V gene: TRBV3-1/TRBV3-2
D gene: -

CDR3 protein: CASSLQGTDQPQHF
J gene: TRBJ1-5
V gene: TRBV19
D gene: -

CDR3 protein: CASSPGTGVTEAFF
J gene: TRBJ1-1
V gene: TRBV3-1/TRBV3-2
D gene: TRBD1

CDR3 protein: CASSFQGTYEQYF
J gene: TRBJ2-7
V gene: TRBV28
D gene: -

CDR3 protein: CASSLRLRAGGEIYGYTF
J gene: TRBJ1-2
V gene: TRBV27
D gene: -

CDR3 protein: CASSLDRDTEAFF
J gene: TRBJ1-1
V gene: TRBV6-5
D gene: -

CDR3 protein: CATSRDRDSEALYGYTF
J gene: TRBJ1-2
V gene: TRBV15
D gene: -

CDR3 protein: CASKGQGARGAFF
J gene: TRBJ1-1
V gene: TRBV5-1
D gene: TRBD1

CDR3 protein: CASSLAPGEGYGYTF
J gene: TRBJ1-2
V gene: TRBV5-1
D gene: -

CDR3 protein: CATSSTGTGIYEQYF
J gene: TRBJ2-7
V gene: TRBV15
D gene: TRBD1

CDR3 protein: CASSLDRLTGANVLTF
J gene: TRBJ2-6
V gene: TRBV11-2
D gene: -

CDR3 protein: CASSEPGQRSRNYGYTF
J gene: TRBJ1-2
V gene: TRBV10-2
D gene: -

CDR3 protein: CASREQGVHEKLFF
J gene: TRBJ1-4
V gene: TRBV27
D gene: TRBD1

CDR3 protein: CASSLGSGIYGYTF
J gene: TRBJ1-2
V gene: TRBV5-5
D gene: -

CDR3 protein: CASSLLGEQYF
J gene: TRBJ2-7
V gene: TRBV11-2
D gene: -

CDR3 protein: CASSLEGQGIYNEQFF
J gene: TRBJ2-1
V gene: TRBV5-1
D gene: -

CDR3 protein: CASSTGQYNSPLHF
J gene: TRBJ1-6
V gene: TRBV7-8
D gene: TRBD1

CDR3 protein: CASSRQVSPLHF
J gene: TRBJ1-6
V gene: TRBV28
D gene: -

CDR3 protein: CASQGSSGNTIYF
J gene: TRBJ1-3
V gene: TRBV30
D gene: -

CDR3 protein: CASTAEGGGTDTQYF
J gene: TRBJ2-3
V gene: TRBV9
D gene: -

CDR3 protein: CASSGVRGTYYNEQFF
J gene: TRBJ2-1
V gene: TRBV6-1
D gene: -

CDR3 protein: CASSAGLAGVSSYEQYF
J gene: TRBJ2-7
V gene: TRBV4-2
D gene: TRBD2

CDR3 protein: CAGRDRGTYEQYF
J gene: TRBJ2-7
V gene: TRBV27
D gene: TRBD1

CDR3 protein: CASSDGQDNYGYTF
J gene: TRBJ1-2
V gene: TRBV9
D gene: TRBD1

CDR3 protein: CASGTGGSGNTIYF
J gene: TRBJ1-3
V gene: TRBV3-1/TRBV3-2
D gene: TRBD1

CDR3 protein: CASSQGLTNEKLFF
J gene: TRBJ1-4
V gene: TRBV3-1/TRBV3-2
D gene: -

CDR3 protein: CASSKYLDFGNTIYF
J gene: TRBJ1-3
V gene: TRBV19
D gene: -

CDR3 protein: CASSVEGTGFTGELFF
J gene: TRBJ2-2
V gene: TRBV9
D gene: TRBD1

CDR3 protein: CASRTSGGEAQYF
J gene: TRBJ2-3
V gene: TRBV12-3/TRBV12-4
D gene: TRBD2

CDR3 protein: CASSVPWRSEQYF
J gene: TRBJ2-7
V gene: TRBV7-9
D gene: -

CDR3 protein: CASSLLSSYEQYF
J gene: TRBJ2-7
V gene: TRBV5-5
D gene: -

CDR3 protein: CASSMATGDTQYF
J gene: TRBJ2-3
V gene: TRBV19
D gene: -

CDR3 protein: CAWRRGGRNEQFF
J gene: TRBJ2-1
V gene: TRBV30
D gene: -

CDR3 protein: CASSEISLGQGTYGYTF
J gene: TRBJ1-2
V gene: TRBV9
D gene: TRBD1

CDR3 protein: CASSLGTDTDTQYF
J gene: TRBJ2-3
V gene: TRBV11-2
D gene: TRBD1

CDR3 protein: CASSLAWPGQGYEQYF
J gene: TRBJ2-7
V gene: TRBV7-2
D gene: -

CDR3 protein: CASSDPAGGSNTEAFF
J gene: TRBJ1-1
V gene: TRBV6-1
D gene: -

CDR3 protein: CARSLAYHEQYF
J gene: TRBJ2-7
V gene: TRBV7-5
D gene: -

CDR3 protein: CATSDPSTGGTEAFF
J gene: TRBJ1-1
V gene: TRBV24-1
D gene: TRBD1

CDR3 protein: CASGPSLGQAYTDTQYF
J gene: TRBJ2-3
V gene: TRBV5-1
D gene: TRBD1

CDR3 protein: CASSLAAGTDTQYF
J gene: TRBJ2-3
V gene: TRBV11-3
D gene: -

CDR3 protein: CASSLDLASPYTQYF
J gene: TRBJ2-3
V gene: TRBV5-1
D gene: -

CDR3 protein: CASSLQASTDTQYF
J gene: TRBJ2-3
V gene: TRBV7-3
D gene: -

CDR3 protein: CASIAENTEAFF
J gene: TRBJ1-1
V gene: TRBV7-9
D gene: -

CDR3 protein: CASKPLTGGLEQYF
J gene: TRBJ2-7
V gene: TRBV27
D gene: TRBD2

CDR3 protein: CASSEAPGRFGYTF
J gene: TRBJ1-2
V gene: TRBV6-1
D gene: -

CDR3 protein: CASSVDGRAQPQHF
J gene: TRBJ1-5
V gene: TRBV9
D gene: -

CDR3 protein: CASSLVWEDYGYTF
J gene: TRBJ1-2
V gene: TRBV7-2
D gene: -

CDR3 protein: CASSPEGALGTEAFF
J gene: TRBJ1-1
V gene: TRBV18
D gene: -

CDR3 protein: CSVEGPFGNHIYF
J gene: TRBJ1-3
V gene: TRBV29-1
D gene: -

CDR3 protein: CATSRTKQGYGYTF
J gene: TRBJ1-2
V gene: TRBV15
D gene: -

CDR3 protein: CASSLGGLGTANRANEKLFF
J gene: TRBJ1-4
V gene: TRBV7-8
D gene: TRBD1